Included here is one T cell receptor beta chain sequence, with context. The target antigen is unknown. V was pared by 4 bases and J by 4 bases, with 3 bases of the junction left unmatched. Germline-derived CDR1 and CDR2 are SGHRS and YFSETQ. The CDR3 length is 15 residues. Repertoires were generated with immunoSEQ multiplex PCR, while TCRdb's copy carries only in-frame clones and drops some. The sample carries roughly 150,000 clones, around 73% recorded once. This specimen belongs to a study of PD-1 blockade in classical Hodgkin lymphoma. About the research overall: Administration of nivolumab to patients was at 3 mg/kg intravenously every 2 weeks. The study's findings and limits: Healthy donors were reported to have higher baseline TCR diversity than newly diagnosed patients. Still unresolved is the cause of the repertoire differences, which may be disease activity or prior therapy.

All patients relapsed after autologous stem cell transplantation, and brentuximab vedotin exposure varied. This chain links TRBV5-1 with TRBJ2-5; 14 nucleotides line up with TRBD2. This receptor was obtained from a human donor with classical Hodgkin lymphoma. The sample in question was peripheral blood mononuclear cells (PBMCs), obtained before the second cycle of nivolumab. CDR3 in amino acids: CASSMGLAGVETQYF. CDR3 sequence (DNA): TGCGCCAGCAGCATGGGACTAGCGGGGGTAGAGACCCAGTACTTC.